This T cell receptor beta chain was observed in a study of cytomegalovirus exposure and HLA in healthy donors. General observations from the study: Most subjects had HLA-A and HLA-B alleles reportedly predicted accurately by TCR beta sequences.

The V gene's germline CDR1 is SGHTA and CDR2 FQGTGA. This CDR3 contains 16 residues. V shed 5 bases and J 6 bases; nucleotides not matched to a gene: 9. With regard to this clone: Its antigen is as yet unknown.

PCR involved 60 Vbeta and 13 Jbeta primers. The protocol was immunoSEQ multiplex PCR, while the TCRdb copy is restricted to in-frame clones and leaves out a portion. Altogether about 130,000 clones are present, 82% being singletons, with the ten largest covering about 7.5%. The chain has TRBV7-3 and TRBJ2-1, with TRBD2 identical over 11 bases. Sample: PBMCs. The clonotype was recovered from a woman aged 45-60 years in good health and CMV-seropositive. The chain's CDR3 is CASSQSGTSGVNEQFF. The CDR3 region has the DNA TGTGCCAGCAGCCAATCCGGGACTAGCGGAGTCAATGAGCAGTTCTTC.